This record looks at one TCR beta chain sequence and its context. The target antigen is unknown. PCR amplification relied on 60 Vbeta primers (plus 13 Jbeta primers). Authors' methods: Later analysis identified tens of millions of unique TCR beta chains, 10 million to 12 million shared. Produced via immunoSEQ multiplex PCR; TCRdb's table is partial and in-frame only. That table furnishes V, J and clone size, whereas the DNA furnished D and trimming. The table records 150,000 to 170,000 clones, more than 75% of them present only once. The data are from a study of cytomegalovirus exposure and HLA in healthy donors. The CDR3 runs 15 residues. The germline V gene has CDR1 MNHEY and CDR2 SVGAGI. The junction had 2 bases not matched to a gene; V was cut back by 0 bases and J by 4 bases. Study conclusions and caveats: Exclusion as indistinguishable affected some V segments, including TRBV6-2 and TRBV6-3. In a later analysis, specific HLA alleles were associated with over 15,000 TCR beta sequences at a 0.05 false discovery rate. Researchers reported in a later analysis that a missense DCLRE1C variant was tied to TCR beta V- and J-gene trimming.

The receptor was derived from a man aged 25-45 years in good health and CMV-seropositive. The rearrangement links TRBV6-5 to TRBJ2-7; 11 positions agree with TRBD1. Source material: PBMCs. The CDR3 DNA follows: TGTGCCAGCAGTTACTCGGGACAGGGGGTTTACGAGCAGTACTTC. Translating it yields CASSYSGQGVYEQYF.